The source of this T cell receptor beta chain is a study of blood T cell repertoires in COVID-19. Study-level information: Sample material is recorded as cDNA or gDNA derived from T cells, B-cell-depleted T cells, or PBMCs.

Looked up from germline, CDR1 is SGHTA and CDR2 is FQGNSA. CDR3 length: 16 amino acids. Trimming pared 5 bases from V and 5 bases from J, leaving 19 bases between. The assay was immunoSEQ multiplex PCR, and TCRdb's table has in-frame clones only and misses some. The data hold about 120,000 clones, with 85% observed a single time. The clonotype originates from a man older than 75 with acute or convalescent COVID-19. This chain joins TRBV7-2 and TRBJ2-1; D possibly corresponds to TRBD2 (6 bases). Input material: peripheral blood. The DNA of the CDR3 is TGTGCCAGCAGCACAAGGAGGGTAGGAACAAACAATGAGCAGTTCTTC. Its protein is CASSTRRVGTNNEQFF.